The entry below describes one T cell receptor (beta chain). These data belong to a study of patients and donors after allogeneic stem cell transplantation. TCRdb re-analysed the RT-PCR reads in MiXCR, keeping a single row per CDR3 protein. The data contain roughly 200,000 distinct CDR3 sequences, roughly two fifths of them seen just once; the ten biggest clones take up about 9.9%. The sample comprised blood, either unsorted or a sorted T cell fraction (not recorded which). The TCR sequence derives from a human donor who was either an allogeneic HSCT recipient or a stem cell or donor lymphocyte infusion donor (not recorded which). It is not recorded whose cells these are; they may come from a transplant donor.

CDR3 residues: CASSQGTGENQPQHF. The CDR3 nucleotides are TGTGCCAGCAGCCAAGGGACAGGGGAGAATCAGCCCCAGCATTTT. The chain joins TRBV3-1 to TRBJ1-5; 9 nucleotides align to TRBD1. The ends lost 1 base at V and 4 bases at J; junction bases unmatched: 2. CDR1 is LGHDT, CDR2 YNNKEL, per germline (reference sequence). CDR3 length: 15 amino acids.